A selection of T cell receptor beta chains follows, all from one sample in a study of molecular identifiers for immune sequencing clone quantification. TCRdb independently ran MiXCR on the PCR reads; one entry per CDR3 protein. The sample carries about 510,000 distinct CDR3 sequences, about 25% recorded once. Sequencing used naive CD8+ T cells from blood, with Jurkat cell RNA spiked in. The receptors shown here come from a human donor in good health. Some libraries in this study had Jurkat cell RNA spiked in. Each CDR3 is given with its conserved first and last residue. D genes are given only for firm matches. Rows may omit the clone size; those that give it use once, few, many or a size class.

d_gene	abundance	j_gene	v_gene	CDR3aa	CDR3nt
-	-	TRBJ2-3	TRBV2	CANSVGTDDTQYF	TGTGCCAACAGTGTCGGGACGGATGATACGCAGTATTTT
TRBD1	few	TRBJ2-7	TRBV11-2	CASSDWTGAYEQYF	TGTGCCAGCAGCGACTGGACAGGAGCCTACGAGCAGTACTTC
-	-	TRBJ2-1	TRBV6-5	CASSLAPTDNEQFF	TGTGCCAGCAGCCTCGCCCCGACAGACAATGAGCAGTTCTTC
-	many	TRBJ2-3	TRBV5-1	CASSLGTYTQYF	TGCGCCAGCAGCTTGGGAACATATACGCAGTATTTT
-	few	TRBJ1-1	TRBV27	CASSLIPAGSLTEAFF	TGTGCCAGCAGTTTAATCCCGGCAGGGAGCCTCACTGAAGCTTTCTTT
TRBD1	few	TRBJ2-7	TRBV6-5	CASSSETGAYEQYF	TGTGCCAGCAGTTCAGAAACAGGGGCCTACGAGCAGTACTTC
TRBD1	few	TRBJ2-4	TRBV9	CASSATGGSAKNIQYF	TGTGCCAGCAGCGCGACAGGGGGCTCAGCCAAAAACATTCAGTACTTC
-	-	TRBJ2-1	TRBV7-9	CASSGRERYEQFF	TGTGCCAGCAGCGGCCGGGAGAGATATGAGCAGTTCTTC
TRBD2	few	TRBJ2-3	TRBV19	CASSPGTSGSKTDTQYF	TGTGCCAGTAGTCCCGGGACTAGCGGGAGTAAGACAGATACGCAGTATTTT
TRBD1	few	TRBJ1-1	TRBV5-5	CASSLAPGQGTEAFF	TGTGCCAGCAGCTTGGCCCCGGGACAGGGGACTGAAGCTTTCTTT
TRBD2	few	TRBJ2-3	TRBV4-3	CASSQVWASGRRSAQYF	TGCGCCAGCAGCCAAGTTTGGGCTAGCGGGAGAAGGTCGGCGCAGTATTTT
TRBD2	few	TRBJ2-7	TRBV5-8	CASSPPASGAYEQYF	TGTGCCAGCAGCCCCCCGGCTAGCGGGGCCTACGAGCAGTACTTC
-	-	TRBJ2-4	TRBV27	CASSSILGGVNIQYF	TGTGCCAGCAGCTCAATTTTAGGCGGCGTAAACATTCAGTACTTC
-	few	TRBJ2-1	TRBV6-1	CASSEWADSYNEQFF	TGTGCCAGCAGTGAATGGGCCGACTCCTACAATGAGCAGTTCTTC
TRBD1	many	TRBJ1-1	TRBV7-6	CASGLQGAAEAFF	TGTGCCAGCGGCCTACAGGGGGCGGCTGAAGCTTTCTTT
-	few	TRBJ2-7	TRBV7-2	CASTRGGTFNEQYF	TGTGCCAGCACTAGAGGCGGGACTTTCAACGAGCAGTACTTC
TRBD2	-	TRBJ2-7	TRBV5-4	CASSPDGLVYEQYF	TGTGCCAGCAGCCCCGACGGACTAGTCTACGAGCAGTACTTC
-	-	TRBJ1-1	TRBV5-6	CASRGVTTEAFF	TGTGCCAGCCGGGGGGTTACCACTGAAGCTTTCTTT
-	few	TRBJ2-1	TRBV10-3	CAIRSSSYNEQFF	TGTGCCATCAGGAGCAGCTCCTACAATGAGCAGTTCTTC
TRBD2	-	TRBJ2-5	TRBV12-3/TRBV12-4	CASSRTSGGETQYF	TGTGCCAGCAGTCGGACTAGCGGGGGAGAGACCCAGTACTTC
-	many	TRBJ2-7	TRBV6-5	CASSYSLGSEQYF	TGTGCCAGCAGTTACTCGCTTGGCTCCGAGCAGTACTTC
-	many	TRBJ1-5	TRBV24-1	CATSVSGDNQPQHF	TGTGCCACCAGTGTGTCAGGAGACAATCAGCCCCAGCATTTT
-	few	TRBJ1-5	TRBV28	CASVYSYRLSDGGYQPQHF	TGTGCCAGCGTTTACAGCTACCGGTTATCGGATGGTGGCTATCAGCCCCAGCATTTT
TRBD2	many	TRBJ2-3	TRBV2	CASSASPPGPGFAGVSDTQYF	TGTGCCAGCAGCGCCTCCCCGCCGGGCCCCGGATTCGCGGGAGTATCAGATACGCAGTATTTT
-	few	TRBJ2-5	TRBV5-3	CASSLEQDLRETQYF	TGTGCCAGCAGCTTGGAACAGGATCTCAGGGAGACCCAGTACTTC
-	-	TRBJ2-7	TRBV30	CAWTLTEPGSYEQYF	TGTGCCTGGACATTGACAGAGCCTGGCTCCTACGAGCAGTACTTC
-	many	TRBJ1-5	TRBV6-1	CASSEWWAASNQPQHF	TGTGCCAGCAGTGAGTGGTGGGCAGCTAGCAATCAGCCCCAGCATTTT
-	many	TRBJ2-7	TRBV28	CASSLGVTYEQYF	TGTGCCAGCAGCCTGGGGGTTACCTACGAGCAGTACTTC
TRBD1	-	TRBJ2-6	TRBV9	CASSVADRGVLSANVLTF	TGTGCCAGCAGCGTAGCGGACAGGGGGGTCCTATCGGCCAACGTCCTGACTTTC
-	many	TRBJ2-5	TRBV29-1	CSVWTEETQYF	TGCAGCGTCTGGACTGAAGAGACCCAGTACTTC